Each of the 17 T cell receptor beta chains below was sequenced from the same sample in a study of T cells in Graves' hyperthyroidism and ophthalmopathy. It was RNA transcripts that yielded the amplified TCR beta CDR3 regions. TCR CDR3 underwent first-round RT-PCR with the HTBI primer set. A single record per CDR3 protein comes from TCRdb applying MiXCR to the multiplex PCR reads. The sample carries about 380,000 distinct CDR3 sequences, less than 20% recorded once. What was sequenced was blood. All receptors come from a man aged 18 to 29 with Graves' ophthalmopathy.

The CDR3 here is CASSPRRDSPYNEQFF. The CDR3 DNA sequence: TGTGCCAGCAGCCCCCGCCGGGACAGCCCATACAATGAGCAGTTCTTC. This sequence joins TRBV5-8 and TRBJ2-1; 7 positions agree with TRBD1. From germline, CDR1 is SGHTS and CDR2 YDEGEE. V gave up 4 bases and J gave up 4 bases; unmatched junction bases: 11. The CDR3 is 16 amino acids.

The chain couples TRBV12-3 or TRBV12-4 to TRBJ1-2, with unresolved D. The CDR3 is 14 amino acids. Deletions cut 5 bases from V and 5 bases from J, with 15 bases between. This CDR3 is CASSPPMEAYGYTF. Written as DNA, the CDR3 is TGTGCCAGCAGTCCACCCATGGAGGCATATGGCTACACCTTC.

The chain joins TRBV7-6 to TRBJ2-2, with unresolved D. Per the germline V gene, CDR1 is SGHVS and CDR2 is FNYEAQ. CDR3 length: 13 amino acids. V lost 5 bases, J lost 4 bases, and 8 bases lay in between. DNA of the CDR3: TGTGCCAGCAGCCCTCGGGCCACCGGGGAGCTGTTTTTT. Protein: CASSPRATGELFF.

Ten or more counts support this clonotype. The chain employs TRBV6-6 and TRBJ2-5; 9 bases match TRBD1. The CDR3 is 18 residues long. J gave up 5 bases and V 0 bases, and 13 bases lay outside the gene matches. CDR1 is MNHNY, CDR2 SVGAGI, per germline (reference sequence). The CDR3 protein is CASSYSGGQGLAGETQYF. CDR3 bases: TGTGCCAGCAGTTACTCGGGGGGACAGGGTCTCGCAGGGGAGACCCAGTACTTC.

This clonotype was recorded many times. The gene calls are TRBV6-1 and TRBJ1-1, with a possible D match to TRBD1 (5 bases). The CDR3 is 16 amino acids. V gave up 2 bases and J gave up 10 bases, with 23 bases separating them. The germline CDR1 and CDR2 sequences are MNHNS and SASEGT. CDR3: CASSERAGSMMLIAFF. CDR3 nucleotides: TGTGCCAGCAGTGAAAGGGCAGGGAGTATGATGTTGATAGCTTTCTTT.

This clonotype was counted many times. The chain is built from TRBV14 and TRBJ2-1; D uncertain. The germline gives CDR1 SGHDN, CDR2 FVKESK. This CDR3 has 13 amino acids. Trimming shortened V by 0 bases and J by 9 bases, and 9 bases separated the two germline ends. In DNA, the CDR3 is TGTGCCAGCAGCCAAGATCTAGGGTCTGAGCAGTTCTTC. This encodes CASSQDLGSEQFF.

This clonotype was seen repeatedly, ten times or more. J is TRBJ2-7 and V is TRBV27; no definite D call. The CDR3 covers 13 residues. CDR1 is MNHEY and CDR2 is SMNVEV in the germline V gene (reference sequence). Trimming removed 0 bases from V and 3 bases from J, with 6 bases in between. CDR3 in DNA: TGTGCCAGCAGTTTATCGTCACTCTACGAGCAGTACTTC. Translated, it gives CASSLSSLYEQYF.

This clonotype was recorded many times. The rearrangement links TRBV6-1 to TRBJ2-5, with 9 bases lining up with TRBD1. CDR3 length: 14 residues. Germline CDR1 and CDR2: MNHNS and SASEGT. V dropped 6 bases and J dropped 3; count of bases not matched to a gene: 5. This CDR3 reads CASSSGQGKETQYF. The CDR3 region has the DNA TGTGCCAGCAGCTCCGGACAGGGGAAAGAGACCCAGTACTTC.

Concerning this clonotype: This could be a read error, since a much larger clone is one nucleotide away. The rearrangement joins TRBV29-1 to TRBJ1-2, with D hard to call. Deletions cut 5 bases from V and 6 bases from J, with 16 bases between. This CDR3 contains 13 residues. Germline CDR1 SQVTM, CDR2 ANQGSEA. The CDR3 bases are TGCAGCGTTCTAGACGCGGGCGTCGATGGCTACACCTTC. Its protein product is CSVLDAGVDGYTF.

Ten or more counts support this clonotype. The rearrangement uses TRBV10-1 and TRBJ1-6, with unresolved D. The CDR3 has 13 residues. V dropped 8 bases and J dropped 11 bases, with 16 bases sitting between them. CDR1 and CDR2 from the germline V gene are WNHNN and SYGVQD (reference sequence). The CDR3 DNA is TGCGCCAGCTCGGCGGCCTTAACGGCACCCCTCCACTTT. Protein: CASSAALTAPLHF.

V is TRBV10-3 and J is TRBJ2-1; no clear D gene. This CDR3 spans 12 amino acids. V lost 7 bases to trimming and J lost 4 bases, with 8 bases between them. Germline V lookup: CDR1 ENHRY, CDR2 SYGVKD. The DNA of the CDR3 is TGTGCCATCAAGCAAGGATACAATGAGCAGTTCTTC. It encodes CAIKQGYNEQFF.

In this sample, this clonotype turned up many times. This chain connects TRBV5-5 to TRBJ1-2; no definite D call. The CDR3 runs to 13 residues. V dropped 2 bases and J dropped 6 bases, with 11 bases sitting between them. Germline V gene sequence: CDR1 SGHKS, CDR2 YYEKEE (reference sequence). CDR3 DNA sequence: TGTGCCAGCAGCTTTTTTTCCCAAAATGGCTACACCTTC. Translating gives CASSFFSQNGYTF.

The chain is built from TRBV27 and TRBJ2-2; 7 bases line up with TRBD2. V shed 3 bases and J 5 bases; nucleotides not matched to a gene: 3. The germline V gene has CDR1 MNHEY and CDR2 SMNVEV (reference sequence). The CDR3 length is 14 residues. In DNA, the CDR3 is TGTGCCAGCAGTTTTGAGCGGGGAACCGGGGAGCTGTTTTTT. Translated, it gives CASSFERGTGELFF.

This clonotype was found a few times. The chain uses TRBV20-1 and TRBJ2-2; a weak D match, TRBD2 (7 bases). The CDR3 covers 15 residues. The germline gives CDR1 DFQATT, CDR2 SNEGSKA (reference sequence). V gave up 5 bases and J gave up 5 bases, with 18 bases separating them. Here the CDR3 reads CSAQGWGGGTGELFF. The CDR3 DNA sequence: TGCAGTGCTCAAGGGTGGGGGGGCGGTACCGGGGAGCTGTTTTTT.

This clonotype was counted ten times or more. One end of the junction does not line up with germline, which may come from a read error. CDR3 in DNA: TGTGCCAGCAGCTTAATAGCTGGGACCAACGTCCTGACTTTC. This encodes CASSLIAGTNVLTF. The chain employs TRBV11-2 and TRBJ2-6; D unclear. CDR1 and CDR2 (germline): SGHAT, FQNNGV. CDR3 length: 14 residues.

In this sample, this clonotype turned up many times. The gene calls are TRBV7-3 and TRBJ2-2, with 7 bases lining up with TRBD1. Germline values: CDR1 SGHTA, CDR2 FQGTGA. The CDR3 spans 15 residues. Trimming cost V 4 bases and J 0 bases; bases outside gene matches: 2. CDR3 DNA: TGTGCCAGCAGCTACGGGACAGCGAACACCGGGGAGCTGTTTTTT. Translating gives CASSYGTANTGELFF.

This clonotype was counted ten times or more. The CDR3: CASSKGQKMDEQYF. In DNA, the CDR3 is TGTGCCAGCAGCAAGGGACAAAAAATGGACGAGCAGTACTTC. The chain is built from TRBV5-4 and TRBJ2-7, with a weak D call TRBD1 (6 bases). CDR1 is SGHNT, CDR2 YYREEE, per germline (reference sequence). V was clipped by 4 bases and J by 5 bases, with 16 bases between them. The CDR3 runs 14 residues.